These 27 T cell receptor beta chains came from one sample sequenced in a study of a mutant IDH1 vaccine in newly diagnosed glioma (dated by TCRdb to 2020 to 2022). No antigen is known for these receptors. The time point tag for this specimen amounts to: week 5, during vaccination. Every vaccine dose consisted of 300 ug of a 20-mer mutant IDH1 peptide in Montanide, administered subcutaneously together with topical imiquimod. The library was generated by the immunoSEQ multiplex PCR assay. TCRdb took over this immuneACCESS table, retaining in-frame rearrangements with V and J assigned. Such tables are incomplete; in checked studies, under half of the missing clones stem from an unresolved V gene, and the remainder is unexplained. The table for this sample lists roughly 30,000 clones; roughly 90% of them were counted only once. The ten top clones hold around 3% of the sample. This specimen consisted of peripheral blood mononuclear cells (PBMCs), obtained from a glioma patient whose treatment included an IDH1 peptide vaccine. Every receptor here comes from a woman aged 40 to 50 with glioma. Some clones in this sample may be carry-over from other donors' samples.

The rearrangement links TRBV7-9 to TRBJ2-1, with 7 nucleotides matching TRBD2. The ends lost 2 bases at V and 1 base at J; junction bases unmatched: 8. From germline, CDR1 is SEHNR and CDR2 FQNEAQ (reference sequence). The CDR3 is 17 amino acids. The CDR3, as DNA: TGTGCCAGCAGCTTATGGGGGGGGAGAGGGTCCTACAATGAGCAGTTCTTC. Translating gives CASSLWGGRGSYNEQFF.

The CDR3 sequence is CASSFTAGGYNEQFF. CDR3 nucleotide sequence: TGTGCCAGCAGCTTTACGGCAGGGGGCTACAATGAGCAGTTCTTC. J is TRBJ2-1 and V is TRBV11-3, with 7 bases aligning to TRBD1. Per germline, CDR1 SGHNT and CDR2 YENEEA. The ends lost 3 bases at V and 3 bases at J; junction bases unmatched: 5. The CDR3 runs to 15 residues.

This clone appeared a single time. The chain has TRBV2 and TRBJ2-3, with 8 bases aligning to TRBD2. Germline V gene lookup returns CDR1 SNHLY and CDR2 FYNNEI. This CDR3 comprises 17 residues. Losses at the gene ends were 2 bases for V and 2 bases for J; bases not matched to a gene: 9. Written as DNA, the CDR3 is TGTGCCAGCAGTGAAAGGGGCGGGGGGACTTCCACAGATACGCAGTATTTT. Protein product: CASSERGGGTSTDTQYF.

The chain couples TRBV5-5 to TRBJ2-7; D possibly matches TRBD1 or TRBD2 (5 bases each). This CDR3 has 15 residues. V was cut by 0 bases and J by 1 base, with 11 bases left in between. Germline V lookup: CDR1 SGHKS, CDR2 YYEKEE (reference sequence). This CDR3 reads CASSLVGPKSYEQYF. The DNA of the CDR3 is TGTGCCAGCAGCTTGGTGGGACCGAAGTCCTACGAGCAGTACTTC.

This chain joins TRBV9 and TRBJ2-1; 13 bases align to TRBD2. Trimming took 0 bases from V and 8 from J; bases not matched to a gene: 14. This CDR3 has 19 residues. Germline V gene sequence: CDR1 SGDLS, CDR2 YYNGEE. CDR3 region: CASSVAPQLTSGGADEQFF. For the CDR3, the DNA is TGTGCCAGCAGCGTAGCACCCCAACTCACTAGCGGGGGGGCCGATGAGCAGTTCTTC.

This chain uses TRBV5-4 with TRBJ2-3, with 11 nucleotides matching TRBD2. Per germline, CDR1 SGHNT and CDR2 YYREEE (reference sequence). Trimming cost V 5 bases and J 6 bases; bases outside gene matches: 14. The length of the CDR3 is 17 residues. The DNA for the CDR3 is TGTGCCAGCAGTCCGCCACTAGCGGGGGCCCCCCGGGATACGCAGTATTTT. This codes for CASSPPLAGAPRDTQYF.

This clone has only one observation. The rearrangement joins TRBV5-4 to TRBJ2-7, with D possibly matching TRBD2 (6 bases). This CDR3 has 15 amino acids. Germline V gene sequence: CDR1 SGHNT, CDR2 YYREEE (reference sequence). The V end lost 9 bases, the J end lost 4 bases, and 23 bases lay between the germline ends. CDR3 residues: CAMRNVGAGGYEQYF. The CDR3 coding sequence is TGTGCCATGCGAAATGTGGGAGCCGGAGGGTACGAGCAGTACTTC.

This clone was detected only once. This CDR3 is CASSKEGRGFRGNQPQHF. CDR3 nucleotide sequence: TGTGCCAGCAGCAAAGAAGGGAGGGGGTTTCGGGGAAACCAGCCCCAGCATTTT. The chain links TRBV21-1 to TRBJ1-5. TRBV21-1 is labeled a pseudogene. The CDR3 runs 18 residues.

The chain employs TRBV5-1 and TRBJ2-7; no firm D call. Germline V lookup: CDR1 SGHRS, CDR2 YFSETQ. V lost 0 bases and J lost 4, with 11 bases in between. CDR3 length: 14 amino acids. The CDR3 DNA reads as TGCGCCAGCAGCTTGGGTACTTTTTCGTACGAGCAGTACTTC. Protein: CASSLGTFSYEQYF.

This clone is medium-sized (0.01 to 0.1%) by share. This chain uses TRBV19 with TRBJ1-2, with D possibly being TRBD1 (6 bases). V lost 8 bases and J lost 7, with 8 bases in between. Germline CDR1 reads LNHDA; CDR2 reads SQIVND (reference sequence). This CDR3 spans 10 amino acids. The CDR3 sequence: CASYRVGYTF. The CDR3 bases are TGTGCCAGTTACAGGGTTGGCTACACCTTC.

CDR3 nucleotide sequence: TGTGCCAGCAGTGATGGGGCAGGGGGCACCGGGGAGCTGTTTTTT. Protein: CASSDGAGGTGELFF. V and J are TRBV6-4 and TRBJ2-2, with TRBD1 matching 7 bases. The length of the CDR3 is 15 residues. The trim removed 3 bases at V and 4 bases at J, leaving 5 bases unmatched. Per germline, CDR1 MRHNA and CDR2 SNTAGT.

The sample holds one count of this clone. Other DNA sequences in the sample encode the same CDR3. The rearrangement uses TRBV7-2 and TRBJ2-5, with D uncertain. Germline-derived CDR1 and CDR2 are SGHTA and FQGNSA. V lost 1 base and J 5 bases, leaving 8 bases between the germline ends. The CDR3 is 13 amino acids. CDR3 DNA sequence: TGTGCCAGCAGCTTAGAGGATCGGGAGACCCAGTACTTC. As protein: CASSLEDRETQYF.

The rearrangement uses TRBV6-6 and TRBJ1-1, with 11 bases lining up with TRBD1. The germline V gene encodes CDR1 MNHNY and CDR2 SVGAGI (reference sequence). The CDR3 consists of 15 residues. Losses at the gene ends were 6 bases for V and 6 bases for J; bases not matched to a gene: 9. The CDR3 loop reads CASRPWTGGMAEAFF. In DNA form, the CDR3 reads TGTGCCAGCAGACCATGGACAGGGGGCATGGCTGAAGCTTTCTTT.

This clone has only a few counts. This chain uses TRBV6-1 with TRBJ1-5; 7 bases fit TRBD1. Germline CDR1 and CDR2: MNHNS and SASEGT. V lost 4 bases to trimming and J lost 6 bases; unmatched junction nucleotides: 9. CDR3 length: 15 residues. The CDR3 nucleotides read TGTGCCAGCAGTGCGGGGGACAGTCCCAGTCAGCCCCAGCATTTT. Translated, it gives CASSAGDSPSQPQHF.

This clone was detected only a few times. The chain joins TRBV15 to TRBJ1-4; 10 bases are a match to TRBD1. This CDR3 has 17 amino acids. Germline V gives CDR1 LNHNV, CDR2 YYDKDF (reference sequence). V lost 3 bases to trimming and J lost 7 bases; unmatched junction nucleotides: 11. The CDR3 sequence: CATSSSGAGQGVEKLFF. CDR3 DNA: TGTGCCACCAGCAGTTCAGGGGCCGGACAGGGGGTTGAAAAACTGTTTTTT.

CDR3 sequence (DNA): TGCGCCAGCAGCCCTAACCCATCGACCGCGGGGGATACGCAGTATTTT. The encoded protein is CASSPNPSTAGDTQYF. The chain recombines TRBV4-3 with TRBJ2-3; D is possibly TRBD2 (6 bases). Between the trimmed V and J ends, which lost 4 bases and 6 bases, there was a span of 20 bases. The CDR3 loop spans 16 amino acids. Looked up from germline, CDR1 is LGHNA and CDR2 is YSLEER.

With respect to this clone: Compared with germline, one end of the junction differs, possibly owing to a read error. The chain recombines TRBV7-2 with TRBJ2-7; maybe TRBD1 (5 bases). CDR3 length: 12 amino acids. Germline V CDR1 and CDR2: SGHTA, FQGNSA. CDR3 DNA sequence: TGTGCCAGCAGCTCCGCGACAGCGACCAGGGTCTTC. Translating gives CASSSATATRVF. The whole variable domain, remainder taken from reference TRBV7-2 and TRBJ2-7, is GAGVSQSPSNKVTEKGKDVELRCDPISGHTALYWYRQSLGQGLEFLIYFQGNSAPDKSGLPSDRFSAERTGGSVSTLTIQRTQQEDSAVYLCASSSATATRVFGPGTRLTVT.

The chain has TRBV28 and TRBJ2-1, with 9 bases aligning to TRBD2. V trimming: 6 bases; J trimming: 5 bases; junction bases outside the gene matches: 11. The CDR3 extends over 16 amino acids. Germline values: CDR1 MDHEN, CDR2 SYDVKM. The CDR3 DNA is TGTGCCAGCAGGGGATCGGTGCGGGAGGGCCACAATGAGCAGTTCTTC. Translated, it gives CASRGSVREGHNEQFF.

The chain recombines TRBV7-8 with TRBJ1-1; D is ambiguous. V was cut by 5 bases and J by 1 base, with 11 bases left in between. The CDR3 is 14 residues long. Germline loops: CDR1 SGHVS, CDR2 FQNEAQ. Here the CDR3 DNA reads TGTGCCAGCAGCCCGGGTCTAGCGAACACTGAAGCTTTCTTT. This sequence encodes CASSPGLANTEAFF.

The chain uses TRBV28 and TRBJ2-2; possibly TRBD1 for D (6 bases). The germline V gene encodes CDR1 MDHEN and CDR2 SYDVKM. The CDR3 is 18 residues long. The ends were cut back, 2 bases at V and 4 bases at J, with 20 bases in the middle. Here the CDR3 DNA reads TGTGCCAGCAGTTTAGGAGGCCTCGGCAGGGGTGGCACCGGGGAGCTGTTTTTT. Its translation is CASSLGGLGRGGTGELFF.

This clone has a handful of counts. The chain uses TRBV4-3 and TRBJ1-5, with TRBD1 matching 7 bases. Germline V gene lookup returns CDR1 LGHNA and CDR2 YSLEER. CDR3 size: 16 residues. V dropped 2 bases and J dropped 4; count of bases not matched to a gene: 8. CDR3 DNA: TGCGCCAGCAGCCAAACTTGGGACAGCGGGAATCAGCCCCAGCATTTT. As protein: CASSQTWDSGNQPQHF.

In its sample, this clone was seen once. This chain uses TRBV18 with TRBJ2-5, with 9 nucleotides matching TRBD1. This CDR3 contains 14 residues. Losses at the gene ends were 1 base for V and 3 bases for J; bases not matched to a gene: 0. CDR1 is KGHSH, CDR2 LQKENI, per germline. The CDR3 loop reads CASSPRTGEETQYF. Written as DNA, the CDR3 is TGTGCCAGCTCACCACGGACAGGGGAAGAGACCCAGTACTTC.

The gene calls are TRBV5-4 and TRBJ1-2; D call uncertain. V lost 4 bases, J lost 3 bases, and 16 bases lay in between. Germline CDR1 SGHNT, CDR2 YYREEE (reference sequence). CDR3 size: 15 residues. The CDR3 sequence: CASSPDLAGHYGYTF. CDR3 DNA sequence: TGTGCCAGCAGCCCCGACCTCGCCGGTCACTATGGCTACACCTTC.

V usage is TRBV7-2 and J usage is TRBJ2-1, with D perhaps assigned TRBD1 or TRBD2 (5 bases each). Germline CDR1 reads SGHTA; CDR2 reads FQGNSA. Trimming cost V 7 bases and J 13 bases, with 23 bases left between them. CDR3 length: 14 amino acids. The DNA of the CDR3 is TGTGCCAGCACCCCTGAGGGGCACAGAGGGGCCCAGTTCTTC. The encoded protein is CASTPEGHRGAQFF.

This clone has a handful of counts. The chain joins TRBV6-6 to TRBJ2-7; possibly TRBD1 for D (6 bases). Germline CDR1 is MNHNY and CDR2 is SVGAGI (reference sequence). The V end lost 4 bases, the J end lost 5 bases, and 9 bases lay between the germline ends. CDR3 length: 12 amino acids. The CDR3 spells CASSSAGDEQYF. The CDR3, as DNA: TGTGCCAGCAGTTCCGCAGGGGACGAGCAGTACTTC.

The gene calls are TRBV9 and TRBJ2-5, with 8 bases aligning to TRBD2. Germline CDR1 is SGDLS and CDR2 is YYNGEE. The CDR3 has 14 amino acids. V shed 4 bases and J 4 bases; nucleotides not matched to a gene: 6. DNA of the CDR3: TGTGCCAGCAGCCCCGGGGGGGGAAGAGAGACCCAGTACTTC. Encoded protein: CASSPGGGRETQYF.

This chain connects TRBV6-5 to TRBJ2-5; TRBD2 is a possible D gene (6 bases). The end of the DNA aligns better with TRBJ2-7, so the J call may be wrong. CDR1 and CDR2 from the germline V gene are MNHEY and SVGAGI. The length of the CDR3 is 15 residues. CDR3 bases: TGTGCCAGCAGACGGAGGACGGGAGTTTTGTACGAGCAGTACTTC. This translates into CASRRRTGVLYEQYF.